This T cell receptor beta chain was observed in a study of OX40 agonist ivuxolimab in advanced cancers. The CDR3 is made up of 16 amino acids. Deletions cut 0 bases from V and 0 bases from J, with 11 bases between. Looked up from germline, CDR1 is MGHRA and CDR2 is YSYEKL. This clone was recorded a few times. Its antigen remains unidentified. Sequencing used immunoSEQ multiplex PCR; TCRdb keeps in-frame clones, though not all of them. In the table there are tens of thousands of clones, around 82% of which are singletons. Notes on the study in general: The CD4+ and CD8+ T cells in the blood had expanded clonally by week 6 at 0.1 to 3.0 mg/kg.

The chain employs TRBV4-1 and TRBJ1-2; D call uncertain. This specimen was CD4+ or CD8+ T cells sorted from blood, taken in a trial of the OX40 agonist ivuxolimab. The receptor was derived from an adult with an advanced solid tumor such as melanoma, head and neck, liver or kidney cancer. This chain's CDR3 is CASSQEGGRTNYGYTF. CDR3 DNA sequence: TGCGCCAGCAGCCAAGAGGGAGGCAGGACTAACTATGGCTACACCTTC.